This entry describes one TCR beta chain. The antigen is not known. The data stem from a study of CD8+CD57+ T cells in acquired aplastic anemia. General study findings and limits: There were over 25 CD8+ CDR3 sequences that occurred in both patients and controls.

Germline values: CDR1 SNHLY, CDR2 FYNNEI. CDR3 length: 12 amino acids. The V end lost 1 base, the J end lost 10 bases, and 10 bases lay between the germline ends. Profiling of TCR beta VDJ combinations and CDR3 sequences used genomic DNA as template. From the reads, TCRdb called clonotypes with MiXCR, one entry per CDR3 protein. The repertoire holds some 120,000 distinct CDR3 sequences, with roughly 50% as singletons. V usage is TRBV2 and J usage is TRBJ2-5; D is undetermined. The clonotype comes from a human donor in good health, serving as a control. The sequenced sample consisted of sorted CD4+, CD8+, or CD8+CD57+ T cells (not recorded which) from PBMCs. In nucleotides, the CDR3 is TGTGCCAGCAGTGAAGGGAAGAAAATCCAGTACTTC. This encodes CASSEGKKIQYF.